A single sample gave rise to the 21 T cell receptor beta chains below, sequenced in a study of blood T cell repertoires in COVID-19. Sequenced by immunoSEQ multiplex PCR; TCRdb stores in-frame clones only, minus some. The sample includes about 59,000 clones, around three quarters of them seen just once. Sequencing used peripheral blood. The receptors originated from a man aged 60-69 years with acute or convalescent COVID-19.

This rearrangement joins TRBV3-1 (or the pseudogene TRBV3-2) to TRBJ2-7; no reliable D call. With 0 bases removed from V and 9 bases from J, the gap between germline ends came to 6 bases. The CDR3 runs 11 residues. Per germline, CDR1 LGHDT and CDR2 YNNKEL (reference sequence). CDR3 sequence: CASSQDLGQYF. In DNA form, the CDR3 reads TGTGCCAGCAGCCAAGATCTAGGGCAGTACTTC.

This clone was seen a handful of times. This rearrangement joins TRBV28 to TRBJ1-4, with TRBD1 identical over 9 bases. The germline V gene has CDR1 MDHEN and CDR2 SYDVKM. V trimming: 7 bases; J trimming: 8 bases; junction bases outside the gene matches: 5. The CDR3 extends over 13 amino acids. Here the CDR3 DNA reads TGTGCCAGCAATTCCGGGACAGGGGAAAAACTGTTTTTT. Protein sequence: CASNSGTGEKLFF.

V and J are TRBV19 and TRBJ2-3; TRBD2 matches at 11 bases. V shed 4 bases and J 4 bases; nucleotides not matched to a gene: 10. CDR3 length: 17 amino acids. Germline-derived CDR1 and CDR2 are LNHDA and SQIVND (reference sequence). In nucleotides, the CDR3 is TGTGCCAGTAGTAGAACTAGCGGGAGTGGTGAAGCAGATACGCAGTATTTT. It specifies CASSRTSGSGEADTQYF.

This chain connects TRBV6-5 to TRBJ2-6; the D gene is possibly TRBD1 (5 bases). V was clipped by 6 bases and J by 1 base, with 7 bases between them. The CDR3 loop spans 14 amino acids. Germline V gene data show CDR1 as MNHEY and CDR2 as SVGAGI. This chain's CDR3 is CASSSGSGANVLTF. CDR3 bases: TGTGCCAGCAGCTCAGGGTCTGGGGCCAACGTCCTGACTTTC.

V usage is TRBV7-6 and J usage is TRBJ2-7, with 10 bases lining up with TRBD2. The V gene end was trimmed by 4 bases and the J gene end by 3 bases; junction bases not matched to a gene: 6. The CDR3 is 15 amino acids. Germline CDR1 SGHVS, CDR2 FNYEAQ. The CDR3 spells CASSSLAGAGYEQYF. The CDR3 coding sequence is TGTGCCAGCAGCTCCCTAGCGGGGGCGGGCTACGAGCAGTACTTC.

The V and J genes are TRBV5-1 and TRBJ2-7; 7 bases line up with TRBD1. With V trimmed by 4 bases and J by 6 bases, 7 bases remained unmatched. The CDR3 length is 13 residues. CDR1 is SGHRS, CDR2 YFSETQ, per germline. The CDR3 spells CASSVTGVAEQYF. CDR3 DNA sequence: TGCGCCAGCAGCGTAACAGGGGTAGCCGAGCAGTACTTC.

The V call is TRBV14, the J call TRBJ1-2; D may be TRBD1 (5 bases). CDR1 and CDR2 (germline): SGHDN, FVKESK. V was shortened by 0 bases and J by 8 bases, with 13 bases between the two germline ends. The CDR3 runs 14 residues. The CDR3 nucleotides are TGTGCCAGCAGCCAAGACTTGGGGCAGGTGGGCTACACCTTC. This codes for CASSQDLGQVGYTF.

The chain joins TRBV7-8 to TRBJ1-1; 7 bases match TRBD1. The CDR3 totals 14 residues. With V trimmed by 3 bases and J by 6 bases, 7 bases remained unmatched. In germline, CDR1 is SGHVS, CDR2 FQNEAQ. The CDR3, as DNA: TGTGCCAGCAGCTTCCCTCGACAGGGCTCTGAAGCTTTCTTT. Translated: CASSFPRQGSEAFF.

The chain is built from TRBV2 and TRBJ2-7; tentatively, D is TRBD1 (6 bases). Trimming pared 3 bases from V and 2 bases from J, leaving 11 bases between. CDR3 length: 14 amino acids. Per the germline V gene, CDR1 is SNHLY and CDR2 is FYNNEI. CDR3 nucleotides: TGTGCCAGCAGTGACCAGGGGTCGACCTACGAGCAGTACTTC. Translation: CASSDQGSTYEQYF.

The chain recombines TRBV9 with TRBJ2-2; 11 bases line up with TRBD1. The V segment lost 4 bases and the J segment 2 bases; nucleotides outside the gene matches: 7. The CDR3 totals 17 residues. Germline loops: CDR1 SGDLS, CDR2 YYNGEE. CDR3 bases: TGTGCCAGCAGCATACCGGGACAGGGGGTTAACACCGGGGAGCTGTTTTTT. Its protein is CASSIPGQGVNTGELFF.

This clone was observed once. The V call is TRBV30, the J call TRBJ2-5; TRBD1 is a possible D gene (6 bases). CDR1 and CDR2 from the germline V gene are GTSNPN and SVGIG (reference sequence). This CDR3 spans 13 amino acids. Between the trimmed V and J ends, which lost 2 bases and 5 bases, there was a span of 12 bases. The CDR3 sequence is CAWSYGRGETQYF. The DNA of the CDR3 is TGTGCCTGGAGTTACGGCAGGGGCGAGACCCAGTACTTC.

The chain joins TRBV7-8 to TRBJ1-1; weak D call: TRBD1 (5 bases). The CDR3 totals 13 residues. Germline V lookup: CDR1 SGHVS, CDR2 FQNEAQ. The ends were cut back, 1 base at V and 5 bases at J, with 8 bases in the middle. The CDR3 coding sequence is TGTGCCAGCAGCTTAGGGACACGGACTGAAGCTTTCTTT. This codes for CASSLGTRTEAFF.

The V and J genes are TRBV3-1 (or the pseudogene TRBV3-2) and TRBJ2-7; 9 bases match TRBD2. The J segment lost 1 base and the V segment lost 4 bases, leaving 11 bases of the junction unmatched. In germline, CDR1 is LGHDT, CDR2 YNNKEL (reference sequence). The CDR3 has 17 residues. Here the CDR3 DNA reads TGTGCCAGCAGCCTAACTGGGGTTAGCGGGAGTTCCTACGAGCAGTACTTC. Translation gives CASSLTGVSGSSYEQYF.

V gene TRBV27 combines with J gene TRBJ1-2, with 7 bases that match TRBD1. Per germline, CDR1 MNHEY and CDR2 SMNVEV (reference sequence). The V segment lost 5 bases and the J segment 2 bases; nucleotides outside the gene matches: 14. The length of the CDR3 is 17 residues. In nucleotides, the CDR3 is TGTGCCAGCAGTCCGCTAGGACAGGCTGTTACCAACTATGGCTACACCTTC. This sequence encodes CASSPLGQAVTNYGYTF.

The V call is TRBV28, the J call TRBJ1-2; unclear D gene. Trimming shortened V by 5 bases and J by 6 bases, and 13 bases separated the two germline ends. This CDR3 region has 13 residues. The germline V gene has CDR1 MDHEN and CDR2 SYDVKM. CDR3 sequence: CASSPLGRDGYTF. In DNA, the CDR3 is TGTGCCAGCAGTCCTCTCGGGAGGGATGGCTACACCTTC.

Details on this clone: Other DNA sequences in this sample translate to the same CDR3. For the CDR3, the DNA is TGTGCCAGCAGCTTAGGGGACAGGGGGTTACAAGAGACCCAGTACTTC. It specifies CASSLGDRGLQETQYF. This chain uses TRBV7-9 with TRBJ2-5, with TRBD1 matching over 11 bases. Germline CDR1 reads SEHNR; CDR2 reads FQNEAQ (reference sequence). V shed 1 base and J 2 bases; nucleotides not matched to a gene: 3. The CDR3 consists of 16 residues.

The V call is TRBV5-1, the J call TRBJ2-1; the match to TRBD2 covers 8 bases. The CDR3 loop spans 17 amino acids. CDR1 SGHRS and CDR2 YFSETQ come from the germline V gene. V gave up 6 bases and J gave up 9 bases; unmatched junction bases: 20. The CDR3 DNA reads as TGCGCCAGCACTAATACCGGGACTAGTGGCGTCGGGGGTGAGCAGTTCTTC. As protein: CASTNTGTSGVGGEQFF. Combining the CDR3 with reference TRBV5-1 and TRBJ2-1 gives the whole variable domain KAGVTQTPRYLIKTRGQQVTLSCSPISGHRSVSWYQQTPGQGLQFLFEYFSETQRNKGNFPGRFSGRQFSNSRSEMNVSTLELGDSALYLCASTNTGTSGVGGEQFFGPGTRLTVL.

CDR3 sequence: CASSLSDTNYGYTF. CDR3 in DNA: TGCGCCAGCAGCTTGTCCGACACCAACTATGGCTACACCTTC. The V call is TRBV5-1, the J call TRBJ1-2, with no clear D. The CDR3 is 14 residues long. V lost 1 base to trimming and J lost 2 bases, with 9 bases between them. Per germline, CDR1 SGHRS and CDR2 YFSETQ.

The V gene is TRBV29-1, the J gene TRBJ2-5; no firm D call. Germline V gives CDR1 SQVTM, CDR2 ANQGSEA. The CDR3 has 11 residues. V lost 8 bases and J 5 bases, leaving 12 bases between the germline ends. The CDR3 coding sequence is TGCAGCCGTCCCGGTACGGAGACCCAGTACTTC. Protein: CSRPGTETQYF.

The V call is TRBV21-1, the J call TRBJ2-7; the D call TRBD1 from the table was never checked on the DNA. TRBV21-1 constitutes a pseudogene. This CDR3 comprises 15 residues. The CDR3 DNA is TGTGCCAGCAGCGATGGGACAGGGAGCTCCTACGAGCAGTACTTC. Translated: CASSDGTGSSYEQYF.

The genes are TRBV5-5 and TRBJ1-5; the match to TRBD1 covers 9 bases. Germline values: CDR1 SGHKS, CDR2 YYEKEE (reference sequence). Trimming removed 1 base from V and 3 bases from J; junction bases left unmatched: 5. This CDR3 has 16 residues. The CDR3 region is CASSLTGTGNNQPQHF. CDR3 DNA: TGTGCCAGCAGCTTGACGGGGACAGGGAACAATCAGCCCCAGCATTTT.